The 20 T cell receptor beta chains listed next were all sequenced from one sample in a study of blood T cell repertoires in COVID-19. TCRdb's table, derived via immunoSEQ multiplex PCR, lists solely in-frame clones and lacks some. The data contain about 130,000 clones, about 79% of them singletons. Sequencing was done on a sample of peripheral blood. These TCRs come from a man aged 40-55 years with active or convalescent COVID-19.

The rearrangement uses TRBV11-2 and TRBJ1-2, with D perhaps TRBD1 (5 bases). The germline V and J ends were trimmed by 3 bases and 3 bases, with 23 bases remaining between them. The CDR3 contains 18 residues. The V gene's germline CDR1 is SGHAT and CDR2 FQNNGV. This CDR3 is CASSLSRLDRTTHYGYTF. Written as DNA, the CDR3 is TGTGCCAGCAGCTTGTCCCGCCTCGACAGAACAACCCACTATGGCTACACCTTC.

A single count supports this clone. The rearrangement uses TRBV13 and TRBJ2-1; perhaps TRBD1 as D (7 bases). Germline V gene data show CDR1 as PRHDT and CDR2 as FYEKMQ (reference sequence). The CDR3 sequence is 17 residues long. V lost 5 bases and J 9 bases, leaving 26 bases between the germline ends. CDR3 loop: CASSRTKTGWQGGEQFF. The CDR3 region has the DNA TGTGCCAGCAGCAGAACGAAGACAGGATGGCAGGGGGGTGAGCAGTTCTTC. Full variable domain (missing parts from reference TRBV13 and TRBJ2-1): AAGVIQSPRHLIKEKRETATLKCYPIPRHDTVYWYQQGPGQDPQFLISFYEKMQSDKGSIPDRFSAQQFSDYHSELNMSSLELGDSALYFCASSRTKTGWQGGEQFFGPGTRLTVL.

The rearrangement uses TRBV10-3 and TRBJ2-7, with 10 bases that match TRBD2. CDR3 length equals 15 residues. Trimming cost V 11 bases and J 3 bases; bases outside gene matches: 13. Germline V gives CDR1 ENHRY, CDR2 SYGVKD. This CDR3 is CASRGSGRDLYEQYF. The CDR3 bases are TGTGCCTCTCGAGGGAGCGGGAGGGATCTCTACGAGCAGTACTTC.

The rearrangement uses TRBV2 and TRBJ1-6; D gene unclear. Germline V gives CDR1 SNHLY, CDR2 FYNNEI. V was trimmed by 9 bases and J by 8 bases, leaving 17 bases between them. The CDR3 has 14 residues. The CDR3 sequence is CASAILAMDSPLHF. The CDR3 DNA reads as TGTGCCAGTGCAATCCTTGCTATGGATTCACCCCTCCACTTT.

The V gene is TRBV11-2, the J gene TRBJ2-1; TRBD2 matches 8 bases. The V and J ends lost 2 bases and 9 bases, in that order; junction bases with no gene match: 21. CDR1 is SGHAT, CDR2 FQNNGV, per germline. The CDR3 is 19 residues long. Written as DNA, the CDR3 is TGTGCCAGCAGCTTATACCGGACGGGGGGTGGAGCGGGAGAGGGTGAGCAGTTCTTC. Its translation: CASSLYRTGGGAGEGEQFF.

The V gene is TRBV6-5, the J gene TRBJ1-1; a possible D gene is TRBD1 (6 bases). V was pared by 5 bases and J by 4 bases, with 14 bases between. CDR1 is MNHEY and CDR2 is SVGAGI in the germline V gene. This CDR3 is built from 14 residues. In DNA, the CDR3 is TGTGCCAGCAGTCCAGGGGTCGGGGTCACTGAAGCTTTCTTT. Its protein is CASSPGVGVTEAFF.

The sample holds a few counts of this clone. The rearrangement links TRBV5-4 to TRBJ1-2, with no clear D. In germline, CDR1 is SGHNT, CDR2 YYREEE (reference sequence). V dropped 4 bases and J dropped 4 bases, with 11 bases sitting between them. The CDR3 contains 13 residues. CDR3 residues: CASSESKPYGYTF. CDR3 sequence (DNA): TGTGCCAGCAGCGAGAGTAAGCCCTATGGCTACACCTTC. The full variable domain, with the rest looked up from reference TRBV5-4 and TRBJ1-2, is ETGVTQSPTHLIKTRGQQVTLRCSSQSGHNTVSWYQQALGQGPQFIFQYYREEENGRGNFPPRFSGLQFPNYSSELNVNALELDDSALYLCASSESKPYGYTFGSGTRLTVV.

Ten or more counts support this clone. This chain uses TRBV2 with TRBJ2-3; TRBD2 matches at 7 bases. V lost 6 bases and J lost 0; bases outside the gene matches: 9. The CDR3 spans 16 residues. From germline, CDR1 is SNHLY and CDR2 FYNNEI. CDR3 nucleotides: TGTGCCAGCAGGGCTACTCTAGCGGCTAGCACAGATACGCAGTATTTT. Amino acids: CASRATLAASTDTQYF.

A few counts support this clone. This chain links TRBV28 with TRBJ1-1, with D perhaps matching TRBD1 (6 bases). This CDR3 contains 16 residues. Germline-derived CDR1 and CDR2 are MDHEN and SYDVKM. Between the trimmed V and J ends, which lost 9 bases and 4 bases, there was a span of 24 bases. The CDR3 region has the DNA TGTGCCAGTCTGCCCCAGGGGTACGCCGCTGGCACTGAAGCTTTCTTT. Translation: CASLPQGYAAGTEAFF.

The chain has TRBV30 and TRBJ2-7; TRBD2 matches at 8 bases. From germline, CDR1 is GTSNPN and CDR2 SVGIG (reference sequence). V dropped 5 bases and J dropped 6; count of bases not matched to a gene: 12. CDR3 size: 14 residues. The chain's CDR3 is CAWSFLRGAGEQYF. The CDR3 nucleotides read TGTGCCTGGTCCTTTCTGCGGGGGGCGGGCGAGCAGTACTTC.

This clone was found a few times. The J gene is TRBJ1-5, the V gene TRBV5-1; D possibly corresponds to TRBD1 (5 bases). This CDR3 comprises 13 residues. Per the germline V gene, CDR1 is SGHRS and CDR2 is YFSETQ. V was trimmed by 5 bases and J by 5 bases, leaving 11 bases between them. The CDR3 DNA reads TGCGCCAGCAGGGAGGGGATGGATCAGCCCCAGCATTTT. Its translation is CASREGMDQPQHF.

The chain's CDR3 is CSASHRVSYGYTF. CDR3 nucleotide sequence: TGCAGTGCTAGTCACAGGGTGAGCTATGGCTACACCTTC. The chain uses TRBV20-1 and TRBJ1-2, with D tentatively TRBD1 (6 bases). The ends were cut back, 3 bases at V and 4 bases at J, with 12 bases in the middle. CDR1 and CDR2 from the germline V gene are DFQATT and SNEGSKA (reference sequence). The CDR3 has 13 residues.

V usage is TRBV4-1 and J usage is TRBJ1-4; no firm D call. The V end lost 0 bases, the J end lost 17 bases, and 16 bases lay between the germline ends. The germline V gene encodes CDR1 MGHRA and CDR2 YSYEKL. This CDR3 is built from 13 residues. CDR3 bases: TGCGCCAGCAGCCAAGAAGCGTCCCAAAAAGGTTTTTTT. This sequence encodes CASSQEASQKGFF.

The V call is TRBV28, the J call TRBJ2-1; the match to TRBD1 covers 9 bases. The CDR3 spans 13 residues. Germline CDR1 MDHEN, CDR2 SYDVKM. V was pared by 7 bases and J by 10 bases, with 8 bases of the junction left unmatched. CDR3 DNA: TGTGCCAGCAAGCTACAGGGGGCGGGGGAGCAGTTCTTC. Translated, it gives CASKLQGAGEQFF. Using reference TRBV28 and TRBJ2-1 for the parts outside the CDR3, the full variable domain is DVKVTQSSRYLVKRTGEKVFLECVQDMDHENMFWYRQDPGLGLRLIYFSYDVKMKEKGDIPEGYSVSREKKERFSLILESASTNQTSMYLCASKLQGAGEQFFGPGTRLTVL.

This clone was seen only once. CDR3: CASSTTSGRSETQYF. CDR3 DNA: TGTGCCAGCAGCACCACTAGCGGGAGGTCAGAGACCCAGTACTTC. The V call is TRBV5-4, the J call TRBJ2-5; the match to TRBD2 covers 12 bases. Germline V gives CDR1 SGHNT, CDR2 YYREEE (reference sequence). CDR3 length equals 15 residues. J was trimmed by 4 bases and V by 4 bases; bases with no gene match: 5.

The chain uses TRBV30 and TRBJ1-2; D remains unclear. The germline V and J ends were trimmed by 7 bases and 0 bases, with 24 bases remaining between them. The CDR3 extends over 17 amino acids. Germline V gene data show CDR1 as GTSNPN and CDR2 as SVGIG (reference sequence). This CDR3 reads CASTTLGSSLPNYGYTF. CDR3 coding DNA: TGTGCCTCTACTACACTAGGATCCTCACTGCCTAACTATGGCTACACCTTC.

The genes are TRBV14 and TRBJ1-6, with a tentative D call TRBD1 (5 bases). The V end was cut by 0 bases, the J end by 7 bases, with 7 bases between. The germline V gene encodes CDR1 SGHDN and CDR2 FVKESK. This CDR3 contains 14 residues. This chain's CDR3 is CASSQEGGNSPLHF. CDR3 sequence (DNA): TGTGCCAGCAGCCAAGAGGGGGGGAATTCACCCCTCCACTTT. The full variable domain, with the rest looked up from reference TRBV14 and TRBJ1-6, is EAGVTQFPSHSVIEKGQTVTLRCDPISGHDNLYWYRRVMGKEIKFLLHFVKESKQDESGMPNNRFLAERTGGTYSTLKVQPAELEDSGVYFCASSQEGGNSPLHFGNGTRLTVT.

The chain is built from TRBV10-3 and TRBJ2-1; maybe TRBD1 (5 bases). Germline V gene lookup returns CDR1 ENHRY and CDR2 SYGVKD. The CDR3 has 16 amino acids. V was trimmed by 0 bases and J by 7 bases, leaving 16 bases between them. CDR3 DNA sequence: TGTGCCATCAGTGAGTCGAAGGCGGAAGCAGGGAATGAGCAGTTCTTC. This codes for CAISESKAEAGNEQFF.

This clone has a single count. The V and J genes are TRBV2 and TRBJ2-3, with 11 positions matching TRBD2. This CDR3 has 14 amino acids. The V gene end was trimmed by 10 bases and the J gene end by 0 bases; junction bases not matched to a gene: 3. CDR1 and CDR2 from the germline V gene are SNHLY and FYNNEI. The CDR3 spells CATRLAGSTDTQYF. The DNA for the CDR3 is TGTGCCACCCGACTAGCGGGGAGCACAGATACGCAGTATTTT.

V usage is TRBV18 and J usage is TRBJ1-1, with D uncertain. There are 13 residues in the CDR3. CDR1 KGHSH and CDR2 LQKENI come from the germline V gene. V was shortened by 0 bases and J by 4 bases, with 6 bases between the two germline ends. The CDR3 spells CASSPPASTEAFF. CDR3 sequence (DNA): TGTGCCAGCTCACCACCAGCGTCCACTGAAGCTTTCTTT.